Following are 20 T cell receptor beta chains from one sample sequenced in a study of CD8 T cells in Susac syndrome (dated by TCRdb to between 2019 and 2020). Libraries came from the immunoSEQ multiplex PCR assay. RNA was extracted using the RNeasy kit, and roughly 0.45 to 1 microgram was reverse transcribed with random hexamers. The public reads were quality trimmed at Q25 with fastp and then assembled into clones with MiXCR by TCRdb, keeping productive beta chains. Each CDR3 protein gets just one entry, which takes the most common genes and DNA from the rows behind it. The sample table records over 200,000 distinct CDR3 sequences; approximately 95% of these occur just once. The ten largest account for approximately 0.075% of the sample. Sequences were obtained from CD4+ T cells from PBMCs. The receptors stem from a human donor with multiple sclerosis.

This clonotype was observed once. This CDR3 is CSARRPDRGGGTEAFF. Written as DNA, the CDR3 is TGCAGTGCTAGGAGGCCGGACAGGGGAGGCGGCACTGAAGCTTTCTTT. The chain is built from TRBV20-1 and TRBJ1-1, with TRBD1 matching over 9 bases. Losses at the gene ends were 3 bases for V and 4 bases for J; bases not matched to a gene: 12. The CDR3 extends over 16 amino acids. Looked up from germline, CDR1 is DFQATT and CDR2 is SNEGSKA (reference sequence).

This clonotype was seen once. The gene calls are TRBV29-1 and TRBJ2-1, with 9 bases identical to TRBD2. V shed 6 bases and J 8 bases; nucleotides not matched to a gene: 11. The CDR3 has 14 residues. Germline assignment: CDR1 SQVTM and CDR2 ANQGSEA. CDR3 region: CSVGTSRGVYEQFF. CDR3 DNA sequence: TGCAGCGTCGGGACTAGCCGGGGGGTCTATGAGCAGTTCTTC.

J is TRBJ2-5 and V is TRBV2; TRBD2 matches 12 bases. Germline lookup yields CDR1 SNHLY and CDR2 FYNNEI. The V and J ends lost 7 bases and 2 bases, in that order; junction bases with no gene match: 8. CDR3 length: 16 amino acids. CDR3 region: CASTKGLAGSQETQYF. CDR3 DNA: TGTGCCAGCACCAAGGGACTAGCGGGTTCTCAAGAGACCCAGTACTTC.

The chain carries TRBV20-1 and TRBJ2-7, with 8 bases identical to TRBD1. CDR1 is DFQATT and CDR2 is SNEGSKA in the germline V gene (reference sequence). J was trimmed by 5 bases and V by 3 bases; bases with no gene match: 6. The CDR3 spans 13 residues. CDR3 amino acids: CSASHRGIDEQYF. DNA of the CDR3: TGCAGTGCTAGTCACAGGGGGATAGACGAGCAGTACTTC.

The CDR3 bases are TGTGCCTGGGGGGGAAACTACGAGCAGTACGTC. Amino acids: CAWGGNYEQYV. The V call is TRBV30, the J call TRBJ2-7, with D perhaps matching TRBD1 or TRBD2 (5 bases each). V was shortened by 5 bases and J by 3 bases, with 8 bases between the two germline ends. The germline gives CDR1 GTSNPN, CDR2 SVGIG (reference sequence). CDR3 length: 11 residues.

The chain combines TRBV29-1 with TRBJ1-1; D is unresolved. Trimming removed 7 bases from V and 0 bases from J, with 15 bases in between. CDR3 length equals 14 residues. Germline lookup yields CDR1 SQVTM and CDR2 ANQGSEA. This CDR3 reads CSARTGGVNTEAFF. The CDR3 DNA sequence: TGCAGCGCGCGGACCGGCGGAGTGAACACTGAAGCTTTCTTT.

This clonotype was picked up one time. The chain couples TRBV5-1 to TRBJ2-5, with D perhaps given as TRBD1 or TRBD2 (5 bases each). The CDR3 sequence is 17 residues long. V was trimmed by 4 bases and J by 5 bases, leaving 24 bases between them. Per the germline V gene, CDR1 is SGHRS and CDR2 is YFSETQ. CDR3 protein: CASSPGPGTGSRETQYF. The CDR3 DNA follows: TGCGCCAGCAGCCCCGGGCCAGGGACGGGTTCCAGGGAGACCCAGTACTTC.

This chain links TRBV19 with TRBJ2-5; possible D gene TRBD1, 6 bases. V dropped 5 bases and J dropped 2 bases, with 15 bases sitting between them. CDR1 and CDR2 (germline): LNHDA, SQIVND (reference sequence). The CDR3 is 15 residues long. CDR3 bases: TGTGCCAGTAGTCCCTATGGACAGAAACAAGAGACCCAGTACTTC. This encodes CASSPYGQKQETQYF.

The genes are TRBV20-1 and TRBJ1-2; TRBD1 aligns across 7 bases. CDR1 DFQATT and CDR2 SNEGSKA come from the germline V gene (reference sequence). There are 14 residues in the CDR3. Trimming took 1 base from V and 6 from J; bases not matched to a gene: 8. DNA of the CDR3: TGCAGTGCTAGAGTTGAGGGGGCGACGGATGGCTACACCTTC. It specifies CSARVEGATDGYTF.

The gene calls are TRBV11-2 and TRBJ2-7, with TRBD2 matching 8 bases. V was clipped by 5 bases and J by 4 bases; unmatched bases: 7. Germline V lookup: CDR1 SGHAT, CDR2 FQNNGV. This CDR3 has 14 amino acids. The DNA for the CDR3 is TGTGCCAGCAGCCTTGGCGGGACTAGTTACGAGCAGTACGTC. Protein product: CASSLGGTSYEQYV.

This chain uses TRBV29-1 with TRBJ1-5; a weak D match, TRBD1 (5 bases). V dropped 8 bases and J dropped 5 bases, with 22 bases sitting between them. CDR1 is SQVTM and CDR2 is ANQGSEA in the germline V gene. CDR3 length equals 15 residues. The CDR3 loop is CSREELEGTDQPQHF. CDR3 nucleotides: TGCAGCCGCGAAGAGTTAGAGGGGACGGATCAGCCCCAGCATTTT.

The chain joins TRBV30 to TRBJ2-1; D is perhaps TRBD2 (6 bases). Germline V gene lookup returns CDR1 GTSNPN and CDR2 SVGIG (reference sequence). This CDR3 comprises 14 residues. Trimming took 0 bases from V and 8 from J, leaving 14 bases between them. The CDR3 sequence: CAWSVTSYYDEQFF. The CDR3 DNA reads TGTGCCTGGAGTGTAACTAGCTATTACGATGAGCAGTTCTTC. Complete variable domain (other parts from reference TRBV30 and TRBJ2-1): SQTIHQWPATLVQPVGSPLSLECTVEGTSNPNLYWYRQAAGRGLQLLFYSVGIGQISSEVPQNLSASRPQDRQFILSSKKLLLSDSGFYLCAWSVTSYYDEQFFGPGTRLTVL.

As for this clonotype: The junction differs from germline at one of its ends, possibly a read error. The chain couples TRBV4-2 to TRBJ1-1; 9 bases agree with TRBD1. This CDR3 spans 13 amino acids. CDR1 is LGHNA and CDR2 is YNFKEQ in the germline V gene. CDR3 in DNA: TGTGCCAGCAGCGAAGAACAGGGGGCTTTGGCTTTCTTT. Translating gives CASSEEQGALAFF.

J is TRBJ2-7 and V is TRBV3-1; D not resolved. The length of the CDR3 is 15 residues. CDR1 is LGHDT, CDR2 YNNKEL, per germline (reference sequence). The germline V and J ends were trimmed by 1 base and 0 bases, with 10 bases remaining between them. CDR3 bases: TGTGCCAGCAGCCAAGGAATCGGTAGCTCCTACGAGCAGTACGTC. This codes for CASSQGIGSSYEQYV.

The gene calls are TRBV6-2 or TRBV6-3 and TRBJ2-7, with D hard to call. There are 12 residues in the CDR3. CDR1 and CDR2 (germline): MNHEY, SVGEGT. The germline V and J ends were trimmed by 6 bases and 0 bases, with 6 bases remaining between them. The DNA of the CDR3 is TGTGCCAGCAGCTGGGGCTCCTACGAGCAGTACGTC. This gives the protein CASSWGSYEQYV.

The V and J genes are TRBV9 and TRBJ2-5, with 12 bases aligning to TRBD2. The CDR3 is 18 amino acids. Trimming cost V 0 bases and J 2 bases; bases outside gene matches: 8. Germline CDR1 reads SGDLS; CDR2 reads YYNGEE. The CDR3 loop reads CASSVAPLAGGLQETQYF. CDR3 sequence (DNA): TGTGCCAGCAGCGTAGCTCCCCTAGCGGGGGGGTTGCAAGAGACCCAGTACTTC.

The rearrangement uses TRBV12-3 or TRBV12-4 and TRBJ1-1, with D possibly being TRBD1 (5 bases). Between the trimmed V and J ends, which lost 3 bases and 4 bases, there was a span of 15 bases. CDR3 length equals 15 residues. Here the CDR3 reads CASSFGGRGTTEAFF. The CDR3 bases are TGTGCCAGCAGTTTTGGTGGGCGAGGGACCACTGAAGCTTTCTTT.

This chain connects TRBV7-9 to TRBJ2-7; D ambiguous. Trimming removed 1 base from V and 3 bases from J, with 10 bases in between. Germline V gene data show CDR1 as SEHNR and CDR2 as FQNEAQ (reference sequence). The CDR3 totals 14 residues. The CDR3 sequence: CASSLVAAFYEQYF. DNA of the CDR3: TGTGCCAGCAGCTTAGTGGCGGCTTTCTACGAGCAGTACTTC.

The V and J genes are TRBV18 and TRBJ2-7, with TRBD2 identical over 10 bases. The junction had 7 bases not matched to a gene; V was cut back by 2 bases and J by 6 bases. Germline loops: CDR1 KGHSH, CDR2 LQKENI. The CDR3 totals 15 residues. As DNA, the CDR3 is TGTGCCAGCTCACCAGGGACTAGCGCTCGGCGCGAGCAGTACTTC. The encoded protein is CASSPGTSARREQYF.

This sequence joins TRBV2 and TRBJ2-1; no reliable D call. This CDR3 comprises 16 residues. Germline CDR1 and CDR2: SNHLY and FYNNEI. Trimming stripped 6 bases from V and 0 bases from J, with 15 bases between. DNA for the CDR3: TGTGCCAGCAGACCGGGTTTTCAAGGCTCCTACAATGAGCAGTTCTTC. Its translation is CASRPGFQGSYNEQFF.